This is a list of T cell receptor beta chains from one sample in a study of cytomegalovirus exposure and HLA in healthy donors. Profiling relied on immunoSEQ multiplex PCR, and the TCRdb table lists in-frame clones only, not all of them. The data show roughly 130,000 clones, with over 60% seen just once and roughly 2% held by the top ten. Sequencing input: PBMCs. The receptors here all came from a man younger than 30 in good health and CMV-seronegative. CDR3s leave out the opening cysteine and the closing phenylalanine or tryptophan. Fields, in order: D gene, V gene, J gene, CDR3 protein. D genes are given only for firm matches.

>TRBD1|TRBV6-6|TRBJ1-6
ASTDRGHSPLH
>TRBD1|TRBV28|TRBJ1-2
ASSLLGQEQGPYGYT
>TRBD2|TRBV6-1|TRBJ2-1
ASSEALAGAAYNEQF
>TRBD1|TRBV27|TRBJ1-2
ASSPSSGQGARYGYT
>TRBD1|TRBV5-1|TRBJ1-2
ASSSEGQRCGYT
>NA|TRBV5-6|TRBJ1-1
ATGEGGATEAF
>TRBD2|TRBV10-3|TRBJ2-3
AIRQGLAGPDTQY
>NA|TRBV2|TRBJ2-2
ATKQQTNTGELF
>NA|TRBV14|TRBJ2-2
ASSPYRETGELF
>TRBD1|TRBV4-3|TRBJ2-3
ASSQDFRTGSTDTQY
>NA|TRBV19|TRBJ2-7
ATGTSLYEQY
>TRBD1|TRBV7-9|TRBJ1-2
ASSPTGGRRYGYT
>NA|TRBV7-9|TRBJ1-2
ASSLALSEYGYT
>TRBD2|TRBV15|TRBJ2-1
ATSYPGLAGGRVQF
>TRBD1|TRBV6-5|TRBJ2-7
ASSYSGTGTYEQY
>TRBD1|TRBV27|TRBJ1-2
ASWDRGLNGYT
>NA|TRBV29-1|TRBJ1-4
SGGNEKLF
>TRBD1|TRBV28|TRBJ2-7
ASSLQGAVYEQY
>TRBD2|TRBV5-1|TRBJ2-1
ASTVARGSNEQF
>NA|TRBV7-9|TRBJ1-1
ASSLGRGNTEAF
>NA|TRBV7-9|TRBJ2-1
ASSPGNLGYNEQF
>TRBD1|TRBV7-2|TRBJ1-1
ASSFVGTGGGMAF
>NA|TRBV7-3|TRBJ1-2
ASSLTTAGGYT
>TRBD2|TRBV5-1|TRBJ2-1
ASSLAATSVYEQF
>NA|TRBV29-1|TRBJ2-2
SVARYYSGELF
>TRBD1|TRBV5-1|TRBJ1-2
ASSLDPTGGVGYGYT
>NA|TRBV10-3|TRBJ2-5
AVGLEEEQETQY
>TRBD1|TRBV2|TRBJ1-4
ASNRLTGENEKLF
>NA|TRBV4-1|TRBJ2-3
ASSQQGTSTDTQY
>NA|TRBV11-3|TRBJ2-3
ASSSGTLSTDTQY
>NA|TRBV7-3|NA
ASSLSGGGPYEQY
>NA|TRBV2|TRBJ1-1
ASSHHPNTEAF
>NA|TRBV7-3|TRBJ2-7
ASSLRQAGPPYEQY
>TRBD2|TRBV18|TRBJ2-1
ASSATSGYYNEQF
>TRBD1|TRBV4-1|TRBJ2-7
ASSRATGTGFYEQY
>TRBD1|TRBV6-6|TRBJ2-7
ASSRDRGYEQY
>NA|TRBV18|TRBJ2-4
ASSPTGTERNIQY
>NA|TRBV7-9|TRBJ1-2
ASSLNPTVSNYGYT
>NA|TRBV12-5|TRBJ1-2
ASGWGTGTSGYT
>NA|TRBV5-1|TRBJ1-3
ASSAGYGNTIY
>NA|TRBV6-6|TRBJ2-7
ASSLHHRGGYEQY
>TRBD2|TRBV7-2|TRBJ2-7
ASSKEAGGPYEQY
>TRBD2|TRBV6-1|TRBJ2-5
ASKRGGQETQY
>TRBD2|TRBV4-1|TRBJ2-3
ASSRPRSGGTDTQY
>NA|TRBV10-3|TRBJ1-2
AISDAGGLDGYT
>TRBD1|TRBV6-5|TRBJ1-5
ASSHGQGGNQPQH
>TRBD2|TRBV4-3|TRBJ2-1
ASSQVLAGAWDNEQF